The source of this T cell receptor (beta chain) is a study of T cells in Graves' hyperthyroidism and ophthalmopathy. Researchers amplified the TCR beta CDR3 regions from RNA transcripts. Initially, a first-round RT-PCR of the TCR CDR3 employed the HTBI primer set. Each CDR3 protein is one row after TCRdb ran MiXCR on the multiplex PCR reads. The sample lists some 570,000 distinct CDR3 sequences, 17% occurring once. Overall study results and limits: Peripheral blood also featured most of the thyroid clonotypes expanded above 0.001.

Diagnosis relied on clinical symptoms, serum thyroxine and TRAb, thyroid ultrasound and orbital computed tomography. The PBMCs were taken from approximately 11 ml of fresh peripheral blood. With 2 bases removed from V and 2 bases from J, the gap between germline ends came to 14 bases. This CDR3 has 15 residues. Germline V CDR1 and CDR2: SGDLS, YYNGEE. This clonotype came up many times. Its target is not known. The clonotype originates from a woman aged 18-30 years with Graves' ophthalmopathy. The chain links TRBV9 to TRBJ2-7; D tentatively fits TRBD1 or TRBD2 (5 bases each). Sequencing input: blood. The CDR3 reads CASSVRDASTYEQYF. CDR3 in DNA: TGTGCCAGCAGCGTCCGGGACGCATCCACCTACGAGCAGTACTTC. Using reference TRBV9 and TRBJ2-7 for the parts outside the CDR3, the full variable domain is DSGVTQTPKHLITATGQRVTLRCSPRSGDLSVYWYQQSLDQGLQFLIQYYNGEERAKGNILERFSAQQFPDLHSELNLSSLELGDSALYFCASSVRDASTYEQYFGPGTRLTVT.